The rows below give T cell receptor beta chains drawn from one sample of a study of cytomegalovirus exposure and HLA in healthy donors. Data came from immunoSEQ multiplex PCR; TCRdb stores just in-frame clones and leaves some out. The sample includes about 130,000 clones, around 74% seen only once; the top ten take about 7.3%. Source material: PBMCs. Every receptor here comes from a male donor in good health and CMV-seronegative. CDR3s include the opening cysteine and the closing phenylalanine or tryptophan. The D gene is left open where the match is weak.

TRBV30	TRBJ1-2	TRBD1	TGTGCCTGGAGTGTAGACAGGGGAAGGTATGGCTACACCTTC	CAWSVDRGRYGYTF
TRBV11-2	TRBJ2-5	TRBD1	TGTGCCAGCAGCCACACCGGGACAGGTTTAGAGACCCAGTACTTC	CASSHTGTGLETQYF
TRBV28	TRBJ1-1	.	TGTGCCAGCAGTGGGGTGACGGGGTCAATCATGAACACTGAAGCTTTCTTT	CASSGVTGSIMNTEAFF
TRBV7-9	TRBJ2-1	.	TGTGCCAGCAGCCCGAACCTAGCCGGTCTCTACAATGAGCAGTTCTTC	CASSPNLAGLYNEQFF
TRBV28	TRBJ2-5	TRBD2	TGTGCCAGCAGTCTGGGACTAGCGGGAGTTTTGGAGACCCAGTACTTC	CASSLGLAGVLETQYF
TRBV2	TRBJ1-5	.	TGTGCCAGCACCGAGGGTGGGAATCAGCCCCAGCATTTT	CASTEGGNQPQHF
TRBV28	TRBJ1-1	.	TGTGCCAGCAGTTCCAGGGTCACTGAAGCTTTCTTT	CASSSRVTEAFF
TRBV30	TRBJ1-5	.	TGTGCCTGGGGCCGCAATCAGCCCCAGCATTTT	CAWGRNQPQHF
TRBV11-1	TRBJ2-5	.	TGTGCCAGCAAACACGGAGGAGAGACCCAGTACTTC	CASKHGGETQYF
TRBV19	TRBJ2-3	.	TGTGCCAGTAGTATGAGGAGGGTTGAGGTCACTAGCACAGATACGCAGTATTTT	CASSMRRVEVTSTDTQYF
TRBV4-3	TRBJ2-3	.	TGCGCCAGCAGCCAAGAGGGAGATGCGCAGTATTTT	CASSQEGDAQYF
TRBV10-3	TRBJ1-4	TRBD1	TGTGCCGTGAAGGGTGGGACAGGGAAAGAAAAACTGTTTTTT	CAVKGGTGKEKLFF
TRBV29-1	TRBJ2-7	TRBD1	TGCAGCGTTGAAGTAGGATACGGGACAGGGGGCTACGAGCAGTACTTC	CSVEVGYGTGGYEQYF
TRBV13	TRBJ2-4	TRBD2	TGTGCCAGCAGCCTGGGGACTAGCGGGGGGTTGGCCAAAAACATTCAGTACTTC	CASSLGTSGGLAKNIQYF
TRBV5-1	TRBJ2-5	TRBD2	TGCGCCAGCAGCTTGGTGGGGACTAGAATCGGTGGGACCCAGTACTTC	CASSLVGTRIGGTQYF
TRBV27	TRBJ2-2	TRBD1	TGTGCCAGCAGTTATAGGGACAGGGGCCCCACCGGGGAGCTGTTTTTT	CASSYRDRGPTGELFF
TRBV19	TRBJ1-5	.	TGTGCCAGTAGTATAGTGGAGTTACAGCCCCAGCATTTT	CASSIVELQPQHF